This T cell receptor (beta chain) was captured in a study of CD8+ T cells in alopecia areata (dated by TCRdb to between 2017 and 2018). Regarding the complete study: The treated patients took part in an open-label pilot trial in which moderate-to-severe alopecia areata was treated with oral tofacitinib at 5 to 10 mg twice daily. Tofacitinib was administered for 6 to 18 months, and 6 months of follow-up off drug were then conducted to assess delayed response and recurrence. In both human patients and the C3H/HeJ mouse model, the study applied high-throughput TCRbeta sequencing to look at T cell clonal expansion in alopecia areata. Scalp tissue and sorted CD4+ and CD8+ peripheral blood T cells from patchy and totalis/universalis alopecia areata patients and from healthy controls were covered by human TCRbeta sequencing. Patients on tofacitinib were biopsied at baseline and after 4 and 24 weeks of treatment, and several of the patients also had a later scalp biopsy. Clonality in the scalp was compared among normal scalp (n=4), patchy alopecia areata scalp (n=8), and alopecia totalis/universalis scalp (n=8). The RNA source kit depended on sample type: the PAXgene miRNA kit for fixed scalp, the miRNeasy kit for PBMCs, and the RNeasy kit for mouse skin. TCRbeta CDR3 regions were amplified by immunoSEQ multiplex PCR using 35 Vbeta forward and 13 Jbeta reverse primers. Overall study outcomes, separate from this receptor: Unlike mouse skin, where gammadelta T cells dominate, normal human skin contains resident alphabeta T cells that get sequenced too, which complicates analysis of the scalp TCR repertoire. Shared TCR sequences between patients were less evident than in mice, which may be partly attributable to HLA diversity in the patient population. Compared with normal scalp, lesional scalp had higher clonality and more expanded CD8+ clones, particularly in alopecia totalis/universalis, a pattern that suggests antigenic drive.

Trimming costs V 5 bases and J 8 bases, and their ends lie 13 bases apart. CDR1 and CDR2 (SEHNR, FQNEAQ) derive from the germline V gene (reference sequence). The CDR3 numbers 13 residues from cysteine through phenylalanine. Only the CDR3 portion is preserved as DNA: 39 bases, with reading frame beginning at the first base. In the case of this clone: The antigen it recognizes is unknown. No much larger clone exists at a distance of one base, and base qualities are not known.

Taken with the paper, the label for time point translates to: baseline before oral tofacitinib. Peripheral blood and lesional scalp punch biopsies were obtained from patients with alopecia areata. PBMCs were isolated by density centrifugation and stained for CD3, CD4 and CD8, and CD4+ and CD8+ T cells were sorted on a FACSAria. Library method: the immunoSEQ multiplex PCR assay. To provide template for TCR sequencing, every sample had RNA extracted and reverse transcribed into cDNA. First-strand cDNA was synthesized with SuperScript III using a 2:1 mix of oligo-dT and random hexamers. Amplification bias was assessed with a synthetic immune receptor repertoire, and residual bias was removed computationally. Processing in the source paper ran as follows. Raw reads were preprocessed to remove errors, and CDR3 was defined by IMGT conventions from the conserved cysteine to phenylalanine. To get clonality, Shannon entropy was normalized by log2 of the number of productive unique TCRs and the result was subtracted from 1. Scalp TCRbeta sequences were cross-referenced with sorted blood CD4 and CD8 repertoires so that the CD4 or CD8 identity of scalp clones could be inferred. TCRdb re-hosts the immuneACCESS table, in-frame sequences only. Its copies lack some clones; in the studies checked, an unresolved V gene accounts for under half of them, and the cause for the rest is not known. V and J calls and clone size come straight from that table; D and trimming were deduced from the DNA. This sample gives 150,000 or so clones in total; 75% to 90% of them show up just once. Of the sample, roughly 16% falls within the top ten clones.

The sequences come from CD8+ T cells sorted from blood, collected at week 0. This sequence originates from a human donor with alopecia areata. The V and J genes are TRBV7-9 and TRBJ2-1; confidence is insufficient to name the D gene. The nucleotide sequence is given as TGTGCCAGCAGCCCTTGGGCCCGGGATGAGCAGTTCTTC. Translated, this is CASSPWARDEQFF.